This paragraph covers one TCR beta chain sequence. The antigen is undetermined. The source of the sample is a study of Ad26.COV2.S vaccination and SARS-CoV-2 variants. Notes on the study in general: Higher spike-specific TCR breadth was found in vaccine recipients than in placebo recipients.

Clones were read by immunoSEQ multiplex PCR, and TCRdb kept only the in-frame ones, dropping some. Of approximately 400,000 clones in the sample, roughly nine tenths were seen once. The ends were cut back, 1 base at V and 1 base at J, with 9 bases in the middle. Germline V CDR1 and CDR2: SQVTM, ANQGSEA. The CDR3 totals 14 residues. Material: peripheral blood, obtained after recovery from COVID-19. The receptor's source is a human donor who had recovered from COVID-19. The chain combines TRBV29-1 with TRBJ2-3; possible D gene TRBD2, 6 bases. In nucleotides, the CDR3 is TGCAGCGTTGAAGCCGGGAGCGGCACAGATACGCAGTATTTT. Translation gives CSVEAGSGTDTQYF.